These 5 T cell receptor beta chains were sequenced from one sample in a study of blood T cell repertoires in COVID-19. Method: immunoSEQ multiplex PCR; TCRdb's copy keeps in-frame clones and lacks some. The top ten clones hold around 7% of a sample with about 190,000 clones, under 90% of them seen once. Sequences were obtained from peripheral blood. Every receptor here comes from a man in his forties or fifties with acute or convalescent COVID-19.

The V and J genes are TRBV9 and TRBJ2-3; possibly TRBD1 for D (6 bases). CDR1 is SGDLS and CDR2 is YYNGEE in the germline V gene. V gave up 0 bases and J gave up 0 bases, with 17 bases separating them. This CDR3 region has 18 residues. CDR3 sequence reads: CASSVGWWEQGSTDTQYF. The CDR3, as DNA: TGTGCCAGCAGCGTAGGATGGTGGGAACAGGGAAGCACAGATACGCAGTATTTT.

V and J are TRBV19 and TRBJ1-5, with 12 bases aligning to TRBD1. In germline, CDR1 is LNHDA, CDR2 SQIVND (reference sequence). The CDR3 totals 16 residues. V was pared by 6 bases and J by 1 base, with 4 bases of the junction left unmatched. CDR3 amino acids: CASRGQGAQSNQPQHF. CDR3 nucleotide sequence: TGTGCCAGTAGGGGACAGGGGGCGCAAAGCAATCAGCCCCAGCATTTT. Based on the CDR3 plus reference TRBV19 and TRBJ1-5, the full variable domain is DGGITQSPKYLFRKEGQNVTLSCEQNLNHDAMYWYRQDPGQGLRLIYYSQIVNDFQKGDIAEGYSVSREKKESFPLTVTSAQKNPTAFYLCASRGQGAQSNQPQHFGDGTRLSIL.

DNA of the CDR3: TGTGCCAGCAGCTTGCGGGCAGGGGTTAGCAATCAGCCCCAGCATTTT. This translates into CASSLRAGVSNQPQHF. The chain combines TRBV5-6 with TRBJ1-5; D is perhaps TRBD1 (6 bases). Trimming took 1 base from V and 0 from J, leaving 11 bases between them. Germline V gives CDR1 SGHDT, CDR2 YYEEEE. This CDR3 contains 16 residues.

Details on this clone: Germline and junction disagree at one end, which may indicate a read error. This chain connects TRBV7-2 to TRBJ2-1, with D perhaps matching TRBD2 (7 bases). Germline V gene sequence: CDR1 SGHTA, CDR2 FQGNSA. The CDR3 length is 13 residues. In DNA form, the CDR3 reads TGTGCCAGCAGCTTGATCCGCGGGGGCCCCCCGCTCTTC. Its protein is CASSLIRGGPPLF.

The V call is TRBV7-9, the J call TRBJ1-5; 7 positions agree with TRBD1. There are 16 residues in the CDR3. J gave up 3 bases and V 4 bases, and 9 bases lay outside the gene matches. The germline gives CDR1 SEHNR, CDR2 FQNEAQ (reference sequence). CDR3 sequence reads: CASSSLQGNYNQPQHF. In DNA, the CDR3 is TGTGCCAGCAGCTCCCTACAGGGGAACTACAATCAGCCCCAGCATTTT.